This T cell receptor beta chain originates from a study of post-analysis software for immune sequencing data. About the research overall: Relapsing-remitting, secondary progressive and progressive-relapsing multiple sclerosis were all included among the disease courses.

Study outcomes and limitations: Under the F measure, samples that were prepared in one batch clustered strongly together. Controls showed lower frequencies than patients for several TRBV segments, and TRBV5-6, TRBV5-1 and TRBV20-1 were among these.

The CDR3 has 17 residues. Germline assignment: CDR1 MGHRA and CDR2 YSYEKL. Trimming cost V 3 bases and J 7 bases, with 22 bases left between them. Unique molecular identifiers were carried by the TCR beta cDNA libraries. Starting from around 0.96 to 9.9 million T cells, the study yielded 500,000 or so cDNA molecules. TCRdb re-derived calls from the PCR reads in MiXCR, one entry per CDR3 protein. The sample lists about 800,000 distinct CDR3 sequences, roughly 30% occurring once. On this clonotype: Its antigen is unidentified.

Sequencing used blood. The TCR was taken from a girl between 10 and 17 years old with multiple sclerosis. The chain combines TRBV4-1 with TRBJ2-4, with D perhaps TRBD1 (5 bases). The CDR3 spells CASSQVIRGRNRNIQYF. The CDR3, as DNA: TGCGCCAGCAGCCAGGTGATAAGGGGCAGGAATCGGAACATTCAGTACTTC.